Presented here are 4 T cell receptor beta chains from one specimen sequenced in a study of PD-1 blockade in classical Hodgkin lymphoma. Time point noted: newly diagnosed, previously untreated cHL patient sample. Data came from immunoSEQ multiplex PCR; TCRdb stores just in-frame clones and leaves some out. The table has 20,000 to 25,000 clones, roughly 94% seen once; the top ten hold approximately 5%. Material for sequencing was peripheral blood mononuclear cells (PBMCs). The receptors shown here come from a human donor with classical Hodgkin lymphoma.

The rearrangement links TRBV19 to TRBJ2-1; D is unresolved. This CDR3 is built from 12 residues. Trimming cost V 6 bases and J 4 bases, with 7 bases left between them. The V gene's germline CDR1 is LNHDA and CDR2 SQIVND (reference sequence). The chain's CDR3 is CASSLRYNEQFF. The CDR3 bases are TGTGCCAGTAGCCTCCGTTACAATGAGCAGTTCTTC.

CDR3 nucleotide sequence: TGCAGCGCGACGGGACAGGGCATGGGAGAGACCCAGTACTTC. Protein: CSATGQGMGETQYF. The chain combines TRBV29-1 with TRBJ2-5; 9 bases fit TRBD1. CDR3 length equals 14 residues. CDR1 is SQVTM and CDR2 is ANQGSEA in the germline V gene. V dropped 7 bases and J dropped 4; count of bases not matched to a gene: 10.

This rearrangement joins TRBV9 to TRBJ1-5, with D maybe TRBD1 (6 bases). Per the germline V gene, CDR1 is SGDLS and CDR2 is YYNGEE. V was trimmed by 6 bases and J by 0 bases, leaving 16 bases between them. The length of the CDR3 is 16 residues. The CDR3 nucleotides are TGTGCCAGCACGGGACAAAAATTGAATAGCAATCAGCCCCAGCATTTT. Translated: CASTGQKLNSNQPQHF.

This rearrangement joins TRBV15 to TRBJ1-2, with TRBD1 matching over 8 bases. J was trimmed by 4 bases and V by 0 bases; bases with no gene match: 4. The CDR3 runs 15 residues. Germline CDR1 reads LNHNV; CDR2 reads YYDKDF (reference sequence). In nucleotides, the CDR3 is TGTGCCACCAGCAGAGACAGGGGGCCGGTCTATGGCTACACCTTC. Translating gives CATSRDRGPVYGYTF.